The sequence of this T cell receptor beta chain was determined in a study of cytomegalovirus exposure and HLA in healthy donors. Overall study context: The same platform was used for the 100 to 150 validation repertoires and the 600 to 850 first-cohort repertoires, a later analysis reported. Findings and limits, study-wide: Cytomegalovirus association was assigned to around 150 TCR beta chains. Many donors carried some public TCRs, although rarity characterized most TCR sequences.

Separate from the approximately 670-subject first cohort was the roughly 120-subject validation cohort, to which the donors belonged. V dropped 3 bases and J dropped 2; count of bases not matched to a gene: 10. CDR1 and CDR2 (germline): SGHAT, FQNNGV. The CDR3 runs to 16 residues. The protocol was immunoSEQ multiplex PCR, while the TCRdb copy is restricted to in-frame clones and leaves out a portion. The sample lists 160,000 or so clones; around nine tenths were seen once. Notes on this clone: Its cognate antigen is unknown.

Sequenced material: PBMCs. This chain links TRBV11-2 with TRBJ2-7, with 7 bases fitting TRBD1. The clonotype comes from a woman in her 30s in good health and CMV-seronegative. Here the CDR3 DNA reads TGTGCCAGCAGCTTGGGACAGTCAATAAGGGCCTACGAGCAGTACTTC. This sequence encodes CASSLGQSIRAYEQYF.